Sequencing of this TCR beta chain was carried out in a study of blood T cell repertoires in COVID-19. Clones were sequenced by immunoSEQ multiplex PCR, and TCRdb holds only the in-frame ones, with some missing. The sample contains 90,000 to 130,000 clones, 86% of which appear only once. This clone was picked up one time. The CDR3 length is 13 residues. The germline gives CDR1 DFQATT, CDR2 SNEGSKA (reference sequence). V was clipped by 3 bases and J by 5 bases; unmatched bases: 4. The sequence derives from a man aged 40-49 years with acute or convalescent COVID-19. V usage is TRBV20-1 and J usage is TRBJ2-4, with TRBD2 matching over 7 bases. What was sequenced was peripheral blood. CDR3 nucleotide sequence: TGCAGTGCTAGTGGGAGCGGGGAAAACATTCAGTACTTC. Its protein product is CSASGSGENIQYF.